Listed below are T cell receptor beta chains from one sample, sequenced in a study of beta chain features in type 1 diabetes. Profiled with immunoSEQ multiplex PCR; TCRdb holds only in-frame clones, not every one. The sample lists 400,000 or so clones, over 10% occurring once. Material for sequencing was naive CD4+ T cells from blood. These receptors originate from a woman between 18 and 30 years old with type 1 diabetes. Each CDR3 is given with its conserved first and last residue. The D gene is left open where the match is weak. Clone size appears in some rows only: once, few, many, or a class for an expanded clone.

d_call j_call clone_size v_call cdr3_nt cdr3_aa
TRBD2 TRBJ2-5 . TRBV5-4 TGTGCCAGCAGCCCCCGAGGAGTAGCGGGAGTCCAAGAGACCCAGTACTTC CASSPRGVAGVQETQYF
TRBD2 TRBJ2-7 few TRBV4-2 TGTGCCAGCAGCCAGGGACTAGCGGACTCCTACGAGCAGTACTTC CASSQGLADSYEQYF
TRBD2 TRBJ2-1 . TRBV5-4 TGTGCCAGCAGCTTAGGGACTAGCGGGAGCTATGAGCAGTTCTTC CASSLGTSGSYEQFF
. TRBJ1-5 . TRBV21-1 TGTGCCAGCACCACAGGGGGGACAGTAAATCAGCCCCAGCATTTT CASTTGGTVNQPQHF
. TRBJ2-6 few TRBV4-3 TGCGCCAGCAGCCAAGATGGGCAGGCCAGGGCCAACGTCCTGACTTTC CASSQDGQARANVLTF
. TRBJ2-7 . TRBV4-2 TGTGCCAGCAGCCAAGATTTAGGGAGGAGCGACGAGCAGTACTTC CASSQDLGRSDEQYF
. TRBJ2-7 . TRBV9 TGTGCCAGCAGCGTAACAGATGCGGGGCGTGAGCAGTACTTC CASSVTDAGREQYF
. TRBJ1-2 few TRBV19 TGTGCCAGCCGCCTCGCGACAGGATCCTATGGAGGCTACACCTTC CASRLATGSYGGYTF
TRBD2 TRBJ2-1 . TRBV28 TGTGCCAGCAGTACCGCCTCCGCAATAGCGGGATGGGGGAATGAGCAGTTCTTC CASSTASAIAGWGNEQFF
. TRBJ2-2 few TRBV9 TGTGCCAGCCCCCTCAGCGGAAACGGGACCGGGGAGCTGTTTTTT CASPLSGNGTGELFF
TRBD1 TRBJ2-7 . TRBV18 TGTGCCAGCTCACCGTCAACAGGGGGCTCACCCCACGAGCAGTACTTC CASSPSTGGSPHEQYF
. TRBJ1-6 few TRBV7-9 TGTGCCAGCAGCCCGACCGGCGGTAATTCACCCCTCCACTTT CASSPTGGNSPLHF
. TRBJ1-2 . TRBV20-1 TGCAGTGCTAGTCAAAGCGGTGGCTACACCTTC CSASQSGGYTF
. TRBJ2-7 . TRBV9 TGTGCCAGCAGCGTAGGAAGCTTATACGACGAGCAGTACTTC CASSVGSLYDEQYF
TRBD2 TRBJ2-5 . TRBV29-1 TGCAGCGTGGCGTCCGGGGGGGGCTTTGGAGAGACCCAGTACTTC CSVASGGGFGETQYF
. TRBJ2-5 . TRBV7-2 TGTGCCAGCAGCTCGATAGCAGAAGAGACCCAGTACTTC CASSSIAEETQYF
. TRBJ2-1 . TRBV7-2 TGTGCCAGCAGCTCACGAAGGACGGGGGATGAGCAGTTCTTC CASSSRRTGDEQFF
TRBD1 TRBJ2-5 few TRBV9 TGTGCCAGCAGCCAAAGGGACAGGGGGGAGACCCAGTACTTC CASSQRDRGETQYF
. TRBJ2-7 . TRBV11-2 TGTGCCAGCAGCTTAGAGGCAGGCGTCCCCTACGAGCAGTACTTC CASSLEAGVPYEQYF
. TRBJ1-4 . TRBV5-4 TGTGCCAGCAGCTTGTCCCAACAACCCGGGGAAAAACTGTTTTTT CASSLSQQPGEKLFF
. TRBJ2-6 few TRBV4-3 TGCGCCAGTGGGCGCCCAAACTCTGGGGCCAACGTCCTGACTTTC CASGRPNSGANVLTF
. TRBJ1-3 . TRBV2 TGTGCCAGCAGGAAAAGAGGCGGGGAATGGGGAAACACCATATATTTT CASRKRGGEWGNTIYF
. TRBJ2-3 . TRBV7-2 TGTGCCAGCAGCCCCGTCGGGTACACAGATACGCAGTATTTT CASSPVGYTDTQYF
. TRBJ1-1 few TRBV11-3 TGTGCCAGCAGCAATGACATAGGGGCTGAAGCTTTCTTT CASSNDIGAEAFF
TRBD2 TRBJ2-5 . TRBV4-1 TGCGCCAGCAGCTCCGGGACTAGCGGGGGGGACCAGGAGACCCAGTACTTC CASSSGTSGGDQETQYF
TRBD2 TRBJ2-1 . TRBV14 TGTGCCAGCAGCCCGACTAGCGGGGGGGTCTATGAGCAGTTCTTC CASSPTSGGVYEQFF
TRBD1 TRBJ2-1 . TRBV27 TGTGCCAGCAGTTTATGGTGGGGACAGAACAATGAGCAGTTCTTC CASSLWWGQNNEQFF
. TRBJ2-7 few TRBV7-9 TGTGCCAGCAGCTCCTACAGGGAGAAGAACGAGCAGTACTTC CASSSYREKNEQYF
TRBD1 TRBJ1-2 . TRBV25-1 TGTGCCAGCAGTGAGGCGGGACAGGGATATGGCTACACCTTC CASSEAGQGYGYTF
TRBD2 TRBJ2-3 few TRBV30 TGTGCCTGGAGCGCGGGACTAGCGATAGATACGCAGTATTTT CAWSAGLAIDTQYF
. TRBJ1-1 . TRBV19 TGTGCCAGTAGTGGGGTCCATCAGGGGCAGAGAACTGATGAAGCTTTCTTT CASSGVHQGQRTDEAFF
. TRBJ1-2 few TRBV5-4 TGTGCCAGCAGCCGTACATGGACTGCAGCTAACTATGGCTACACCTTC CASSRTWTAANYGYTF
TRBD1 TRBJ1-2 . TRBV28 TGTGCCAGCAGTGTGACAGGGTCTGAAGGCTACACCTTC CASSVTGSEGYTF
TRBD1 TRBJ2-5 few TRBV28 TGTGCCATAACAGGGGCCAACCAAGAGACCCAGTACTTC CAITGANQETQYF
TRBD1 TRBJ1-1 . TRBV10-3 TGTGCCATCAGCTTCGACAGGGGACCTGAAGCTTTCTTT CAISFDRGPEAFF
TRBD2 TRBJ2-7 few TRBV7-9 TGTGCCAGCAGCCCGACTAGCGGTACCTACGAGCAGTACTTC CASSPTSGTYEQYF
TRBD2 TRBJ2-5 few TRBV4-3 TGCGCCAGCAGCCAGAACGGGGGGGGAGAGACCCAGTACTTC CASSQNGGGETQYF
. TRBJ2-6 few TRBV6-4 TGTGCCAGCAGTTCTAGCCCTGGGGCCAACGTCCTGACTTTC CASSSSPGANVLTF
TRBD1 TRBJ2-5 few TRBV4-3 TGCGCCAGCAGCCAAGGGACAGGGGTTCGGGAGACCCAGTACTTC CASSQGTGVRETQYF
. TRBJ1-1 . TRBV20-1 TGCAGTGCAAGGACAGCTGAAGCTTTCTTT CSARTAEAFF
TRBD2 TRBJ2-5 . TRBV5-4 TGTGCCAGCAGCCCCGGACTAGCGCAGGAGACCCAGTACTTC CASSPGLAQETQYF
. TRBJ2-3 few TRBV30 TGTGCCTGGAGTGCTCTAGCAGCTAGCACAGATACGCAGTATTTT CAWSALAASTDTQYF
TRBD2 TRBJ2-7 . TRBV7-8 TGTGCCACCCGGGGGGGGGCAAGCTCCTACGAGCAGTACTTC CATRGGASSYEQYF
TRBD2 TRBJ2-7 few TRBV6-6 TGTGCCAGCAGACTAGCGGGAGGGCGAGAGCAGTACTTC CASRLAGGREQYF
. TRBJ1-1 . TRBV18 TGTGCCAGCTCACCACAGGGGATGAACACTGAAGCTTTCTTT CASSPQGMNTEAFF
. TRBJ2-5 few TRBV27 TGTGCCAGCAGTCGTGCAGGGACTGGGCAAGAGACCCAGTACTTC CASSRAGTGQETQYF
TRBD1 TRBJ1-2 . TRBV5-4 TGTGCCAGCAGCGCGGGACAGGAGAACTATGGCTACACCTTC CASSAGQENYGYTF
. TRBJ2-7 few TRBV7-2 TGTGCCAGCAGCTTCGATACGGCCTACGAGCAGTACTTC CASSFDTAYEQYF
TRBD1 TRBJ2-3 . TRBV7-2 TGTGCCAGCAGCCCCCGGACAGGCCCAAAGTATTTT CASSPRTGPKYF
TRBD1 TRBJ2-1 few TRBV7-2 TGTGCCAGCAGCTTAGGGCCGGGACAGGCGTACAATGAGCAGTTCTTC CASSLGPGQAYNEQFF
. TRBJ2-1 . TRBV7-2 TGTGCCAGCAGTCTCCAGTTCTTC CASSLQFF
. TRBJ1-2 few TRBV9 TGTGCCAGCAGCGCCCAACAGGGCTCCTATGGCTACACCTTC CASSAQQGSYGYTF
. TRBJ2-1 few TRBV5-1 TGCGCCAGCAGCTTGGAGGACAGGCAGTTCTTC CASSLEDRQFF
TRBD2 TRBJ2-5 . TRBV5-1 TGCGCCAGCAGCTTGGCTAGCGGAGCCCAAGAGACCCAGTACTTC CASSLASGAQETQYF
TRBD2 TRBJ2-5 few TRBV10-3 TGTGCCATCAGCCTTGGGACTAGCGGGAGAGGAGAGACCCAGTACTTC CAISLGTSGRGETQYF